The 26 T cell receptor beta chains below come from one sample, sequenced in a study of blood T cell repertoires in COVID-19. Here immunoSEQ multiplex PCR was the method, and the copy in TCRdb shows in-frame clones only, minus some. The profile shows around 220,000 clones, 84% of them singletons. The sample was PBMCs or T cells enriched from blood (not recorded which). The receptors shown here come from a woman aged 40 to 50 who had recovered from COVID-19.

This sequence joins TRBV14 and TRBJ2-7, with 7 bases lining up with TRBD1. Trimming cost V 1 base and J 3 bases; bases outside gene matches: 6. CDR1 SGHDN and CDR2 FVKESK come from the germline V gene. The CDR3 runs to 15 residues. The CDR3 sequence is CASSQGAGGVYEQYV. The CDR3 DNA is TGTGCCAGCAGCCAAGGGGCAGGGGGAGTCTACGAGCAGTACGTC.

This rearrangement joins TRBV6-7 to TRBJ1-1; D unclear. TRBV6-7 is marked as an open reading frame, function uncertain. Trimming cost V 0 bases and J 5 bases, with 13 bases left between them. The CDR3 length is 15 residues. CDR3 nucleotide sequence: TGTGCCAGCAGTTACTCCGCTAAAGGAGGGACTGAAGCTTTCTTT. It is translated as CASSYSAKGGTEAFF.

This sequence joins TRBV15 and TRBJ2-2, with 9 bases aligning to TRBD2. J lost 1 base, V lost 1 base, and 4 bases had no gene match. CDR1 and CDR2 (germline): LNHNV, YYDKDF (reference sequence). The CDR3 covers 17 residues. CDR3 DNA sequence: TGTGCCACCAGCAGAGCCTTACTAGCGGGGAACACCGGGGAGCTGTTTTTT. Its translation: CATSRALLAGNTGELFF.

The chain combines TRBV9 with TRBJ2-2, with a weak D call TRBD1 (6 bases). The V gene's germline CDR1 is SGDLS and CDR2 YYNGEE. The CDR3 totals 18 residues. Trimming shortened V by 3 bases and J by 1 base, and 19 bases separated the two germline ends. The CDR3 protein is CASSAPRGGELNTGELFF. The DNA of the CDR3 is TGTGCCAGCAGCGCGCCGCGAGGGGGAGAGTTGAACACCGGGGAGCTGTTTTTT.

The CDR3 loop is CASSRIAGRDTQYF. The CDR3 nucleotides are TGTGCCAGCTCACGAATAGCGGGACGAGATACGCAGTATTTT. The rearrangement uses TRBV18 and TRBJ2-3; TRBD2 agrees at 8 bases. Germline V gives CDR1 KGHSH, CDR2 LQKENI. The CDR3 length is 14 residues. V lost 4 bases to trimming and J lost 5 bases; unmatched junction nucleotides: 5. Filled out from reference TRBV18 and TRBJ2-3, the complete variable domain reads NAGVMQNPRHLVRRRGQEARLRCSPMKGHSHVYWYRQLPEEGLKFMVYLQKENIIDESGMPKERFSAEFPKEGPSILRIQQVVRGDSAAYFCASSRIAGRDTQYFGPGTRLTVL.

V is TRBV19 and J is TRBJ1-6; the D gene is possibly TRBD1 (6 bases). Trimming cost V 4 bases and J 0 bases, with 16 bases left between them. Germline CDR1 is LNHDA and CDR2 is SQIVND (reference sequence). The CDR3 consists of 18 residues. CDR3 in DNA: TGTGCCAGTAGTAGCAGGGGAATGGGGAGCTCCTATAATTCACCCCTCCACTTT. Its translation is CASSSRGMGSSYNSPLHF.

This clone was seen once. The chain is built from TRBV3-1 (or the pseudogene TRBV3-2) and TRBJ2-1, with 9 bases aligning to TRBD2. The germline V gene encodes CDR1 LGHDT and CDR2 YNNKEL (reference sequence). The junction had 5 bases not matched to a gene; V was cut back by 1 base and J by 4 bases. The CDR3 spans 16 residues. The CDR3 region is CASSQGWREGYNEQFF. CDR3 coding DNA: TGTGCCAGCAGCCAAGGTTGGCGGGAGGGTTACAATGAGCAGTTCTTC.

The CDR3 sequence is CASSPASSYNEQFF. The CDR3 DNA reads TGTGCCAGCAGCCCCGCGAGCTCCTACAATGAGCAGTTCTTC. The V and J genes are TRBV6-6 and TRBJ2-1; D not resolved. Trimming took off 6 bases at V and 0 bases at J, with 9 bases between the two ends. The germline V gene encodes CDR1 MNHNY and CDR2 SVGAGI (reference sequence). The CDR3 runs 14 residues.

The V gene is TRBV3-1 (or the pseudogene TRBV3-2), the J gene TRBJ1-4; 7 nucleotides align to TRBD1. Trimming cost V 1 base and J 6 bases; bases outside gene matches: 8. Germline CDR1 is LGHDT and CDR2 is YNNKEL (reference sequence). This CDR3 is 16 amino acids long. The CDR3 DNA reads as TGTGCCAGCAGCCAAGGTGGATGGGACAGTTATGAAAAACTGTTTTTT. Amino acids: CASSQGGWDSYEKLFF.

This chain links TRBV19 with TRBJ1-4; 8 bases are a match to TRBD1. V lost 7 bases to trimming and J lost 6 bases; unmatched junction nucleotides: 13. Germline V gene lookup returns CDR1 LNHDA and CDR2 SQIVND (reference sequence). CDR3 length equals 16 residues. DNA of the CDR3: TGTGCCAGTACCCCAGGAGTGGGGACAGGCGATGAAAAACTGTTTTTT. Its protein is CASTPGVGTGDEKLFF.

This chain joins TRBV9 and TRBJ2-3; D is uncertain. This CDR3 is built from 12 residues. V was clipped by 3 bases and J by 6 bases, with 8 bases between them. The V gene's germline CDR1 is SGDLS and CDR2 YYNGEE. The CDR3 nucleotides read TGTGCCAGCAGCGCGACTCTGGATACGCAGTATTTT. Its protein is CASSATLDTQYF.

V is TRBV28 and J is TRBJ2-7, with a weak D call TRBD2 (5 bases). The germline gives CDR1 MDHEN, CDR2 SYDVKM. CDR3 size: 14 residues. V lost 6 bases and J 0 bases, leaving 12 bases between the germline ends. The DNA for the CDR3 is TGTGCCAGCAGCTCGGGCCGGGACTCCTACGAGCAGTACTTC. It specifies CASSSGRDSYEQYF.

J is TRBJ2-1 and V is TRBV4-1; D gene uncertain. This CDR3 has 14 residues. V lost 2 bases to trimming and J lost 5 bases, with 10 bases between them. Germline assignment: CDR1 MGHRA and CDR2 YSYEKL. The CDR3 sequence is CASSQSTQDNEQFF. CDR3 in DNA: TGCGCCAGCAGCCAATCGACTCAAGACAATGAGCAGTTCTTC.

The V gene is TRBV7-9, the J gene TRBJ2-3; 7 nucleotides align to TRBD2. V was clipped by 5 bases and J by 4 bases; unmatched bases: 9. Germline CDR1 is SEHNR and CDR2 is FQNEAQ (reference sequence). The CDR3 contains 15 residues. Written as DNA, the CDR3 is TGTGCCAGCAGCCCACGCCGGGCGGGAGCAGATACGCAGTATTTT. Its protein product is CASSPRRAGADTQYF.

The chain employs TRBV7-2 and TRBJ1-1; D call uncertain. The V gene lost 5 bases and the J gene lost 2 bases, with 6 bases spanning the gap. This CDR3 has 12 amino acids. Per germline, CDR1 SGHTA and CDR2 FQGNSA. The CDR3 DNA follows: TGTGCCAGCAGCCCTTATAACACTGAAGCTTTCTTT. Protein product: CASSPYNTEAFF.

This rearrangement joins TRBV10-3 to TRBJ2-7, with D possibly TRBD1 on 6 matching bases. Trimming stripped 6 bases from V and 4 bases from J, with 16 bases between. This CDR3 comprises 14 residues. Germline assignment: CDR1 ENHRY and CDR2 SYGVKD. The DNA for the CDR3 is TGTGCCATCAGCTTACACGAAGGACAGTACGAGCAGTACTTC. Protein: CAISLHEGQYEQYF.

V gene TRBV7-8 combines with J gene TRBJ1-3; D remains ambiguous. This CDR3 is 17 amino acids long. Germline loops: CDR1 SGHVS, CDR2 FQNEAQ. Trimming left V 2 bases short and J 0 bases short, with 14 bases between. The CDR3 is CASSLRGNGGSGNTIYF. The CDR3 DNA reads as TGTGCCAGCAGCTTACGCGGGAATGGTGGCTCTGGAAACACCATATATTTT.

CDR3 protein: CASRPEGATDTQYF. The CDR3 DNA reads as TGCGCCAGCCGACCCGAGGGGGCCACAGATACGCAGTATTTT. The chain employs TRBV5-1 and TRBJ2-3; the match to TRBD1 covers 7 bases. The CDR3 loop spans 14 amino acids. Per the germline V gene, CDR1 is SGHRS and CDR2 is YFSETQ. Losses at the gene ends were 7 bases for V and 2 bases for J; bases not matched to a gene: 7.

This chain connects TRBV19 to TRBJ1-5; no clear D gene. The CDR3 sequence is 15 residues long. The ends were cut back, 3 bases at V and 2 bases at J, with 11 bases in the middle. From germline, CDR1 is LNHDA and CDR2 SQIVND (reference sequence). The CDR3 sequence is CASSIGEGGNQPQHF. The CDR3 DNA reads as TGTGCCAGTAGTATCGGAGAAGGTGGCAATCAGCCCCAGCATTTT.

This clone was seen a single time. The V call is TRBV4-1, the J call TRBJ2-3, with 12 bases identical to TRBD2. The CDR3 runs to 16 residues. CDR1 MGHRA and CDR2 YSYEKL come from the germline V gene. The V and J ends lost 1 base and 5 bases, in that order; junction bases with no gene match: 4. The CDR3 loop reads CASSQVLAGGGDTQYF. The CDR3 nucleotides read TGCGCCAGCAGCCAAGTACTAGCGGGAGGCGGAGATACGCAGTATTTT.

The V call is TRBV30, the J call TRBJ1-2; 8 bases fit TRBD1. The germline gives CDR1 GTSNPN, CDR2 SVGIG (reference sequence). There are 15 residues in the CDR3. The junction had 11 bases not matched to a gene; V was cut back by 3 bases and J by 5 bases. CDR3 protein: CAWSWDRRGYYGYTF. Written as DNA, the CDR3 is TGTGCCTGGAGCTGGGACAGGAGGGGATATTATGGCTACACCTTC.

For the CDR3, the DNA is TGTGCCAGCAGCGTAGAGTTAGCTTACACAGATACGCAGTATTTT. Translated, it gives CASSVELAYTDTQYF. The rearrangement uses TRBV9 and TRBJ2-3; unclear D gene. The length of the CDR3 is 15 residues. The germline V gene has CDR1 SGDLS and CDR2 YYNGEE. The V gene lost 0 bases and the J gene lost 2 bases, with 10 bases spanning the gap.

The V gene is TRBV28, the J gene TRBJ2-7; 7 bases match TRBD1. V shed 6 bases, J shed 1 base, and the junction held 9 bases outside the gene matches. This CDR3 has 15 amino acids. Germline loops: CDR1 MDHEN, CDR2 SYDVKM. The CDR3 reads CASSSDRDPSYEQYF. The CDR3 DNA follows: TGTGCCAGCAGCAGCGACAGGGACCCTTCCTACGAGCAGTACTTC. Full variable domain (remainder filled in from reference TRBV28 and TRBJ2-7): DVKVTQSSRYLVKRTGEKVFLECVQDMDHENMFWYRQDPGLGLRLIYFSYDVKMKEKGDIPEGYSVSREKKERFSLILESASTNQTSMYLCASSSDRDPSYEQYFGPGTRLTVT.

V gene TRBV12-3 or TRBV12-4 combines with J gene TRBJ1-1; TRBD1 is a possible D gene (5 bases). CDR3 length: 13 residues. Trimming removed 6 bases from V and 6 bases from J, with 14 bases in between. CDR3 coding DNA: TGTGCCAGCAGCACCCGTCGGGGGGCTGAAGCTTTCTTT. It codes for CASSTRRGAEAFF.

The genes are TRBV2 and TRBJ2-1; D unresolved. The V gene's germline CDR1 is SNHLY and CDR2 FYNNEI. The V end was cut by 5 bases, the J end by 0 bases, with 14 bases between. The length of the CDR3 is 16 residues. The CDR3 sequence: CASSLEPQSSYNEQFF. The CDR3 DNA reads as TGTGCCAGCAGTTTAGAACCCCAAAGCTCCTACAATGAGCAGTTCTTC.

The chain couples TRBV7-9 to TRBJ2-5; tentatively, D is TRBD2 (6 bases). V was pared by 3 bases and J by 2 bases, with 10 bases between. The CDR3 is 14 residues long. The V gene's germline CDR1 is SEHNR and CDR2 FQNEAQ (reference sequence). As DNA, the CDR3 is TGTGCCAGCAGCTTGGCTAGCGTGCAAGAGACCCAGTACTTC. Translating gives CASSLASVQETQYF.